Following are 13 T cell receptor beta chains from one sample sequenced in a study of T cells after yellow fever vaccination. TCRdb used MiXCR to reprocess the 5' RACE reads, holding one entry per CDR3 protein. The table lists 300,000 to 400,000 distinct CDR3 sequences, around 8.1% of them singletons. This sample comprised PBMCs, obtained roughly 46 days after the first yellow fever vaccination. The receptors shown here come from a man between 18 and 29 years old who received the YFV17D yellow fever vaccine.

This clonotype was observed a handful of times. This chain connects TRBV10-3 to TRBJ2-7; no firm D call. This CDR3 region has 13 residues. V dropped 2 bases and J dropped 2 bases, with 7 bases sitting between them. Germline V gives CDR1 ENHRY, CDR2 SYGVKD. CDR3 DNA: TGTGCCATCAGTGAGGGGCCTGCCTACGAGCAGTACGTC. Residues: CAISEGPAYEQYV.

The chain employs TRBV23-1 and TRBJ1-2; D gene ambiguous. TRBV23-1 is known as an ORF, though its function is uncertain. Trimming took 0 bases from V and 3 from J, leaving 8 bases between them. The CDR3 covers 14 residues. The CDR3 here is CASSQSSADYGYTF. CDR3 nucleotide sequence: TGCGCCAGCAGTCAATCCTCCGCAGACTATGGCTACACCTTC.

In this sample, this clonotype turned up many times. The CDR3 loop reads CASSFGAASYEQYF. The DNA for the CDR3 is TGTGCCAGCAGTTTCGGCGCAGCTTCCTACGAGCAGTACTTC. The rearrangement joins TRBV27 to TRBJ2-7; D gene uncertain. V shed 3 bases and J shed 1 base, with 10 bases lying between them. CDR3 length: 14 residues. Germline assignment: CDR1 MNHEY and CDR2 SMNVEV (reference sequence).

This clonotype was detected ten times or more. J is TRBJ2-2 and V is TRBV5-6; D might be TRBD2 (6 bases). Per the germline V gene, CDR1 is SGHDT and CDR2 is YYEEEE. This CDR3 is built from 16 residues. V lost 4 bases, J lost 3 bases, and 16 bases lay in between. In nucleotides, the CDR3 is TGTGCCAGCAGCCCCAACCTGGGACTGGACACCGGGGAGCTGTTTTTT. It is translated as CASSPNLGLDTGELFF. Complete variable domain (other parts from reference TRBV5-6 and TRBJ2-2): DAGVTQSPTHLIKTRGQQVTLRCSPKSGHDTVSWYQQALGQGPQFIFQYYEEEERQRGNFPDRFSGHQFPNYSSELNVNALLLGDSALYLCASSPNLGLDTGELFFGEGSRLTVL.

This clonotype was seen only a few times. A read error may be the cause here, since a much bigger clone is one base away. The chain couples TRBV7-3 to TRBJ2-5; TRBD1 agrees at 8 bases. Unmatched junction bases numbered 1, after V lost 3 bases and J lost 4 bases. Per the germline V gene, CDR1 is SGHTA and CDR2 is FQGTGA. The CDR3 covers 13 residues. The CDR3, as DNA: TGTGCCAGCAGCTTCGACAGGGGAGAGACCCAGTACTTC. It is translated as CASSFDRGETQYF.

This rearrangement joins TRBV7-3 to TRBJ1-1, with D maybe TRBD1 (5 bases). CDR3 length: 14 amino acids. Germline values: CDR1 SGHTA, CDR2 FQGTGA. V was clipped by 1 base and J by 5 bases, with 11 bases between them. CDR3 sequence: CASSLKGVRTEAFF. For the CDR3, the DNA is TGTGCCAGCAGCTTAAAAGGGGTTCGAACTGAAGCTTTCTTT.

This clonotype appeared a few times. This chain connects TRBV28 to TRBJ2-5; D is ambiguous. Trimming took 5 bases from V and 5 from J, leaving 12 bases between them. CDR1 and CDR2 (germline): MDHEN, SYDVKM. CDR3 size: 13 residues. CDR3 sequence (DNA): TGTGCCAGCAGTCCGGTCTGGTCGGAGACCCAGTACTTC. This gives the protein CASSPVWSETQYF.

A few counts support this clonotype. This rearrangement joins TRBV5-1 to TRBJ2-3, with TRBD2 matching 11 bases. V lost 0 bases to trimming and J lost 1 base; unmatched junction nucleotides: 7. In germline, CDR1 is SGHRS, CDR2 YFSETQ. This CDR3 has 18 amino acids. CDR3 amino acids: CASSLDPVLAGGTDTQYF. The CDR3 DNA reads TGCGCCAGCAGCTTGGATCCGGTACTAGCGGGGGGCACAGATACGCAGTATTTT.

This clonotype has more than one count but fewer than ten. V and J are TRBV29-1 and TRBJ2-2; the D gene is possibly TRBD1 (6 bases). With 3 bases removed from V and 0 bases from J, the gap between germline ends came to 17 bases. CDR3 length equals 17 residues. CDR1 and CDR2 from the germline V gene are SQVTM and ANQGSEA. CDR3 nucleotides: TGCAGCGTTGATTCCGGACAGCCAAGAACGAACACCGGGGAGCTGTTTTTT. Protein product: CSVDSGQPRTNTGELFF.

The chain employs TRBV19 and TRBJ2-2, with 10 bases lining up with TRBD2. Per germline, CDR1 LNHDA and CDR2 SQIVND (reference sequence). The CDR3 spans 18 residues. Trimming cost V 4 bases and J 2 bases; bases outside gene matches: 10. The CDR3 loop reads CASSRWSSGGPNTGELFF. DNA for the CDR3: TGTGCCAGTAGTAGATGGTCTAGCGGGGGACCCAACACCGGGGAGCTGTTTTTT.

The chain recombines TRBV7-2 with TRBJ2-3, with TRBD2 matching over 9 bases. The J segment lost 7 bases and the V segment lost 0 bases, leaving 2 bases of the junction unmatched. Germline CDR1 reads SGHTA; CDR2 reads FQGNSA. There are 14 residues in the CDR3. CDR3 residues: CASSLAAGGYTQYF. The CDR3 region has the DNA TGTGCCAGCAGCTTAGCAGCGGGGGGATATACGCAGTATTTT.

This clonotype came up a few times. V gene TRBV28 combines with J gene TRBJ1-2; 8 bases align to TRBD1. Unmatched junction bases numbered 3, after V lost 2 bases and J lost 7 bases. The germline CDR1 and CDR2 sequences are MDHEN and SYDVKM. The CDR3 runs to 13 residues. DNA for the CDR3: TGTGCCAGCAGTTTACAGGGGGCGCGTGGCTACACCTTC. Encoded protein: CASSLQGARGYTF.

This clonotype was detected only a few times. This sequence joins TRBV4-3 and TRBJ1-6; possibly TRBD1 for D (6 bases). The CDR3 runs 14 residues. Trimming removed 0 bases at V and 11 bases at J, with 11 bases between. Germline V gives CDR1 LGHNA, CDR2 YSLEER. The CDR3 sequence is CASSQDDGGTPLHF. For the CDR3, the DNA is TGCGCCAGCAGCCAAGATGACGGGGGCACACCCCTCCACTTT.